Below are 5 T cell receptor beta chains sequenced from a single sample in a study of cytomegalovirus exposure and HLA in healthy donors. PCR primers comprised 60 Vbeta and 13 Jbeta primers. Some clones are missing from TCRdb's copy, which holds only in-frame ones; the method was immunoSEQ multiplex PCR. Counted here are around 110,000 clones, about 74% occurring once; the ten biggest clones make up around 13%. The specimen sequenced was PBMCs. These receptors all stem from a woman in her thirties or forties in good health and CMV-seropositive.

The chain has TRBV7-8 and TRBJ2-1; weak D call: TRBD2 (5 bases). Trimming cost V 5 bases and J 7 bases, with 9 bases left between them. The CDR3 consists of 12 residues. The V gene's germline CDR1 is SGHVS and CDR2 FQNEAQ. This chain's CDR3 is CASSPPGNEQFF. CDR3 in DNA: TGTGCCAGCAGCCCCCCGGGGAATGAGCAGTTCTTC.

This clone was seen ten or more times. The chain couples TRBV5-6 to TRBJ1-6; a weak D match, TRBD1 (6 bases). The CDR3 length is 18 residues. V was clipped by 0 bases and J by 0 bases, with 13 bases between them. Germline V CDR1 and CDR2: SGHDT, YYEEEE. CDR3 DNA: TGTGCCAGCAGCTTGGGTCGGGGGGCCCGCTCCTATAATTCACCCCTCCACTTT. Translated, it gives CASSLGRGARSYNSPLHF.

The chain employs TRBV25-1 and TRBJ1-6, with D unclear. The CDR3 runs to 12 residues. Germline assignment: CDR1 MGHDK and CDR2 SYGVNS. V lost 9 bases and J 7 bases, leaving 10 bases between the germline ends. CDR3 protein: CASSQRNSPLHF. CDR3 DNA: TGTGCCAGTTCTCAGAGGAATTCACCCCTCCACTTT.

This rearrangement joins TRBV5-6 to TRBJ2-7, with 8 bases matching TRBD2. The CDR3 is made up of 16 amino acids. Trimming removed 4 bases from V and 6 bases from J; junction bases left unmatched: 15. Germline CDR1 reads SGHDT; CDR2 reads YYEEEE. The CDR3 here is CASSPGGESSGIEQYF. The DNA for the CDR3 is TGTGCCAGCAGCCCGGGGGGGGAGAGCTCCGGCATCGAGCAGTACTTC.

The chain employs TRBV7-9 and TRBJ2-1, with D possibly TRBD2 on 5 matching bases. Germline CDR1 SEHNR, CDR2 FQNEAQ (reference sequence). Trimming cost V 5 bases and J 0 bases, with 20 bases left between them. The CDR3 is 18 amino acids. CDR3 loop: CASSVAVWGASSYNEQFF. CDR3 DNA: TGTGCCAGCAGCGTCGCGGTGTGGGGAGCCAGCTCCTACAATGAGCAGTTCTTC. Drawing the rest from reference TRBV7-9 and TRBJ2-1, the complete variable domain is DTGVSQNPRHKITKRGQNVTFRCDPISEHNRLYWYRQTLGQGPEFLTYFQNEAQLEKSRLLSDRFSAERPKGSFSTLEIQRTEQGDSAMYLCASSVAVWGASSYNEQFFGPGTRLTVL.